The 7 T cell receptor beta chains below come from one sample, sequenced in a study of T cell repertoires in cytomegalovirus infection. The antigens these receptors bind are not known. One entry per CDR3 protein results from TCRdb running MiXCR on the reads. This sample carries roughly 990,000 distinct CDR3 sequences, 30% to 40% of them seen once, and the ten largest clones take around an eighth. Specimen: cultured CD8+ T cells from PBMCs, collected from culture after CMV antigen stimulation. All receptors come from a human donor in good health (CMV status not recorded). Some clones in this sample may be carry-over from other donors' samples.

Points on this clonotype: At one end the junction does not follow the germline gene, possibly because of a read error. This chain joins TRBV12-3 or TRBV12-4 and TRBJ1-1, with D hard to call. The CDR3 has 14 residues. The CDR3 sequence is CASSAAGVGTKAFF. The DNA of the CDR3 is TGTGCCAGCAGCGCCGCGGGCGTAGGCACTAAAGCTTTCTTT.

CDR3 amino acids: CASSSDLHGYTF. DNA of the CDR3: TGCGCCAGCAGCAGCGACTTACATGGCTACACCTTC. The chain links TRBV5-1 to TRBJ1-2; D not certain. CDR3 length: 12 residues. Trimming left V 4 bases short and J 6 bases short, with 10 bases between. The germline CDR1 and CDR2 sequences are SGHRS and YFSETQ.

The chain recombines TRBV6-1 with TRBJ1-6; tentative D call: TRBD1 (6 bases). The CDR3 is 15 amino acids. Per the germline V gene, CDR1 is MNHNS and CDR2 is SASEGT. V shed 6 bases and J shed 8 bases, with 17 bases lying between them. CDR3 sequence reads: CASSQIYGGHSPLHF. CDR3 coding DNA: TGTGCCAGCAGCCAAATATACGGGGGCCATTCACCCCTCCACTTT.

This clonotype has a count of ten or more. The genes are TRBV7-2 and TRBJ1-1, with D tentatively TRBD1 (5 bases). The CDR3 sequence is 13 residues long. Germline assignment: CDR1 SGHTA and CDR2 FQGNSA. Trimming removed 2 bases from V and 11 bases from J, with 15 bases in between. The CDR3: CASSLWYRGGAFF. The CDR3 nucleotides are TGTGCCAGCAGCTTATGGTATAGGGGTGGCGCTTTCTTT.

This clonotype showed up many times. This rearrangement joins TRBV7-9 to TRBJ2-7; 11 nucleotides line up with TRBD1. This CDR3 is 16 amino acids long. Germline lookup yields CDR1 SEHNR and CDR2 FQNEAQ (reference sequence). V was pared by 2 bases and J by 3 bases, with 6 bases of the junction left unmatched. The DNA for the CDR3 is TGTGCCAGCAGCTTACCCGGACAGGGGGCCCTCTACGAGCAGTACTTC. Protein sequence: CASSLPGQGALYEQYF. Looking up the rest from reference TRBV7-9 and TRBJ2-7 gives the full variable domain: DTGVSQNPRHKITKRGQNVTFRCDPISEHNRLYWYRQTLGQGPEFLTYFQNEAQLEKSRLLSDRFSAERPKGSFSTLEIQRTEQGDSAMYLCASSLPGQGALYEQYFGPGTRLTVT.

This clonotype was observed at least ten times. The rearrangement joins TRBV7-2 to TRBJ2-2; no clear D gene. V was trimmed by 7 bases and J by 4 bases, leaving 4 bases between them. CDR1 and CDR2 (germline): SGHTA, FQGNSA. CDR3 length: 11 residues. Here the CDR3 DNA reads TGTGCCAGCACCTTCACCGGGGAGCTGTTTTTT. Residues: CASTFTGELFF.

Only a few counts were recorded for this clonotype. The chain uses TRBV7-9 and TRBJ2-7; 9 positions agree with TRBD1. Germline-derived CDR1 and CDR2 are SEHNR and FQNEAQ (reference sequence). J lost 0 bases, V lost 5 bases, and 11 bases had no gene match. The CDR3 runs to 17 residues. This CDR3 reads CASSHGTGYLSSYEQYF. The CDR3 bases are TGTGCCAGCAGCCACGGGACAGGGTACCTAAGCTCCTACGAGCAGTACTTC.